Below, one T cell receptor beta chain is given with its context. The sample is drawn from a study of blood T cell repertoires in COVID-19. Study as a whole: The origin of the acute and convalescent COVID-19 samples was the United States, Italy and Spain. Sample material is recorded as cDNA or gDNA derived from T cells, B-cell-depleted T cells, or PBMCs.

Authors' processing steps: From reference gene primer amplification, estimates of nucleated cell counts were derived. Data came from immunoSEQ multiplex PCR; TCRdb stores just in-frame clones and leaves some out. V and J calls and clone size are those listed in that table; D and trimming were worked out from the DNA. The sample holds about 160,000 clones; around three quarters are singletons and the top ten take approximately 8%. The length of the CDR3 is 15 residues. The V end was cut by 1 base, the J end by 7 bases, with 17 bases between. Looked up from germline, CDR1 is SGHVS and CDR2 is FQNEAQ. V usage is TRBV7-8 and J usage is TRBJ2-7, with D possibly being TRBD1 (6 bases). The sequence was obtained from a man aged 55 to 70 with acute or convalescent COVID-19. The sequencing sample was made of peripheral blood. CDR3 amino acids: CASSLGQGPTREQYF. CDR3 nucleotides: TGTGCCAGCAGCTTAGGGCAGGGGCCCACGAGGGAGCAGTACTTC.